This TCR beta chain stems from a study of blood T cell repertoires in COVID-19. Whole-study context: Samples taken during acute and convalescent COVID-19 were collected in the United States, Italy and Spain.

CDR3 length: 14 residues. Trimming at V came to 5 bases and at J to 8 bases, leaving 4 bases not matched to a gene. The germline V gene has CDR1 SEHNR and CDR2 FQNEAQ (reference sequence). As originally analysed: Counts of nucleated cells, estimated from reference gene primer amplification, were obtained. Generated by immunoSEQ multiplex PCR, the TCRdb table keeps only in-frame clones and is missing some. V and J calls plus clone size are reproduced from that table; the DNA served to infer D and trimming. The sample yields 310,000 or so clones, 89% seen once. The study recruited people aged about 18 to 89 years across 24 US areas. Self-reported history from a screening survey and questionnaire set each donor's cohort.

Sequencing used PBMCs or T cells enriched from blood (not recorded which). The source is a woman aged 40 to 50 who had recovered from COVID-19. The chain carries TRBV7-9 and TRBJ1-4; TRBD1 agrees at 11 bases. CDR3 in amino acids: CASSVGTGGEKLFF. As DNA, the CDR3 is TGTGCCAGCAGCGTTGGGACAGGGGGGGAAAAACTGTTTTTT.